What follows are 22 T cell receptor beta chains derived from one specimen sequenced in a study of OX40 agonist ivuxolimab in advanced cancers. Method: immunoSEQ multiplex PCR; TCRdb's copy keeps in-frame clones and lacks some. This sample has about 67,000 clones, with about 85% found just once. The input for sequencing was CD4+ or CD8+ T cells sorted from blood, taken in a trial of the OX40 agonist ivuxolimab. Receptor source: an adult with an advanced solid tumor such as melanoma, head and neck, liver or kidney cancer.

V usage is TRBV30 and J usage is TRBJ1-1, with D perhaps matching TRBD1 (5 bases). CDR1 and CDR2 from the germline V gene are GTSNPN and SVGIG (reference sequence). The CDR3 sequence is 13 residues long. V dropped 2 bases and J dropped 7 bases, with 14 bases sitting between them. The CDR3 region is CAWSPRQGGEAFF. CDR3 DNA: TGTGCCTGGAGTCCCAGGCAGGGCGGTGAAGCTTTCTTT.

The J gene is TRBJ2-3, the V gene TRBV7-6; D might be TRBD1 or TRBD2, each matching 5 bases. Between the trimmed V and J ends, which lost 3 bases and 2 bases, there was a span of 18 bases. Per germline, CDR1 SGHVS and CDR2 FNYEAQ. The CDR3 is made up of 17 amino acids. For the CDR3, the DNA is TGTGCCAGCAGCTTGGACCGGGACCCCAGGGCCACAGATACGCAGTATTTT. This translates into CASSLDRDPRATDTQYF.

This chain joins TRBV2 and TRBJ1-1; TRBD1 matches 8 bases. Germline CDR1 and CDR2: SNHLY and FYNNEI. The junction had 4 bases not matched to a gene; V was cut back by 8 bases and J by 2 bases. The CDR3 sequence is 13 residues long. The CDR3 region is CASPDRGNTEAFF. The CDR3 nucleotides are TGTGCCAGCCCCGACAGGGGCAACACTGAAGCTTTCTTT.

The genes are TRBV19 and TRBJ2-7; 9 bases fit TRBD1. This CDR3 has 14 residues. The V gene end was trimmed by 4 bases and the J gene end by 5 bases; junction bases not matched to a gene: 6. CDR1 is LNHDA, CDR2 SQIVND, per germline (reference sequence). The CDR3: CASSSRDRVHEQYF. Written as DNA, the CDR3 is TGTGCCAGTAGTAGCCGGGACAGGGTCCACGAGCAGTACTTC.

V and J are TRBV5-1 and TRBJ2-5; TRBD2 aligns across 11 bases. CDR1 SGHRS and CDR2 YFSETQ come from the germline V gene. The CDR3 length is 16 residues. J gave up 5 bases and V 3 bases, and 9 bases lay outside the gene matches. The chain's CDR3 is CASSSELAGVLETQYF. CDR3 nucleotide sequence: TGCGCCAGCAGCTCTGAACTAGCGGGAGTTTTGGAGACCCAGTACTTC.

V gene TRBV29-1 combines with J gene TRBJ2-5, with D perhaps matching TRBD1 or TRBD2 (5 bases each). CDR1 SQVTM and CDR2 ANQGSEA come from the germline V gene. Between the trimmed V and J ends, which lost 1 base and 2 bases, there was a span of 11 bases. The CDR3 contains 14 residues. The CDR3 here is CSVEGDRQQETQYF. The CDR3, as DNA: TGCAGCGTTGAAGGGGACCGTCAACAAGAGACCCAGTACTTC.

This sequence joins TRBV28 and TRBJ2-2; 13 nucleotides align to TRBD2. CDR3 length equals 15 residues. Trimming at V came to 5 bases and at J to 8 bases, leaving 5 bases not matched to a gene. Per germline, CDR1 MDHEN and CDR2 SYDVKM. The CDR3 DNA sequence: TGTGCCAGCAGTGAGGGACTAGCGGGAATAGGGGAGCTGTTTTTT. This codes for CASSEGLAGIGELFF.

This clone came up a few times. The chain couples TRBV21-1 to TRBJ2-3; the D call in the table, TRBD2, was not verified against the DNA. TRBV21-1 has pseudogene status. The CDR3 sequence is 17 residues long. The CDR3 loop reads CASSKLGPGLDTDTQYF. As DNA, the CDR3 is TGTGCCAGCAGCAAATTAGGACCGGGACTAGATACAGATACGCAGTATTTT.

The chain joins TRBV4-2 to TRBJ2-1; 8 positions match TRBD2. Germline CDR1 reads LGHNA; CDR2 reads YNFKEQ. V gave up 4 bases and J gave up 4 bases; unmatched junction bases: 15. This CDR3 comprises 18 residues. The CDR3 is CASSLQASGRVEYNEQFF. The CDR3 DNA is TGTGCCAGCAGCCTTCAAGCGAGCGGGAGAGTGGAGTACAATGAGCAGTTCTTC.

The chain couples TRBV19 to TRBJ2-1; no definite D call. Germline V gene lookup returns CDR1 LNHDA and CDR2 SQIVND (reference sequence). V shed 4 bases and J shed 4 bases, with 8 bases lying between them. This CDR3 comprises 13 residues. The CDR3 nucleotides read TGTGCCAGTAGTAAGGGTACATACAATGAGCAGTTCTTC. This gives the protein CASSKGTYNEQFF.

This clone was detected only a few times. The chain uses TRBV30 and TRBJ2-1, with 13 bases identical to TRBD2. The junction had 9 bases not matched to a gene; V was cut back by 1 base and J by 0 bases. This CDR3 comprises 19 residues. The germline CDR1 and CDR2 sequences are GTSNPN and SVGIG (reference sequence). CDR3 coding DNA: TGTGCCTGGAGTGACGGTGGACTAGCGGGAGAAAGCTCCTACAATGAGCAGTTCTTC. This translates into CAWSDGGLAGESSYNEQFF.

CDR3 region: CASSTFTGTPEHF. The CDR3 nucleotides read TGTGCCAGTAGTACGTTTACCGGGACACCGGAACATTTT. This chain links TRBV19 with TRBJ1-5, with D tentatively TRBD1 (6 bases). V was clipped by 4 bases and J by 16 bases, with 20 bases between them. Germline-derived CDR1 and CDR2 are LNHDA and SQIVND (reference sequence). The CDR3 is made up of 13 amino acids.

The CDR3 nucleotides are TGTGCCAGCAAATCCGGGACGGGGACCTACGAGCAGTACTTC. It specifies CASKSGTGTYEQYF. J is TRBJ2-7 and V is TRBV2; D is possibly TRBD1 or TRBD2 (5 bases each). The germline gives CDR1 SNHLY, CDR2 FYNNEI. V lost 7 bases and J 2 bases, leaving 15 bases between the germline ends. This CDR3 contains 14 residues.

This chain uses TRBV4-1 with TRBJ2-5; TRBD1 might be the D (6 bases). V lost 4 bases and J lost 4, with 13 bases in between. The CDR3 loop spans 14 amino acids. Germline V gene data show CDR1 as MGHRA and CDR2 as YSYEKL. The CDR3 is CASSPEDSRETQYF. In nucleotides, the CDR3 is TGCGCCAGCAGCCCGGAGGACAGTCGAGAGACCCAGTACTTC.

The CDR3: CASSPGEWTGPYEQYF. The CDR3 coding sequence is TGTGCCAGCAGCCCCGGGGAGTGGACAGGGCCGTACGAGCAGTACTTC. This chain connects TRBV14 to TRBJ2-7; TRBD1 aligns across 8 bases. The CDR3 is made up of 16 amino acids. V lost 4 bases, J lost 4 bases, and 12 bases stayed unmatched. Germline V gene sequence: CDR1 SGHDN, CDR2 FVKESK.

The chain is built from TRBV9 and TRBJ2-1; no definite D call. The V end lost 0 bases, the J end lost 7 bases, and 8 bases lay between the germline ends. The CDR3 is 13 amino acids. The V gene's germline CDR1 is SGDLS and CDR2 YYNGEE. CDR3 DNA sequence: TGTGCCAGCAGCGTAGGGACGATGAATGAGCAGTTCTTC. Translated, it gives CASSVGTMNEQFF. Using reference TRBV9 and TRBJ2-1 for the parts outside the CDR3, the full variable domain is DSGVTQTPKHLITATGQRVTLRCSPRSGDLSVYWYQQSLDQGLQFLIQYYNGEERAKGNILERFSAQQFPDLHSELNLSSLELGDSALYFCASSVGTMNEQFFGPGTRLTVL.

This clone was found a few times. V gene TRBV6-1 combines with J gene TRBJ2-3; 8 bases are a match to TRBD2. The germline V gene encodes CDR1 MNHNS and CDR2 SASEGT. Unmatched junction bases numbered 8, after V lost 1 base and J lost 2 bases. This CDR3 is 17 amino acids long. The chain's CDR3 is CASSEDIREGFTDTQYF. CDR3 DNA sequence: TGTGCCAGCAGTGAAGATATTCGGGAGGGATTCACAGATACGCAGTATTTT.

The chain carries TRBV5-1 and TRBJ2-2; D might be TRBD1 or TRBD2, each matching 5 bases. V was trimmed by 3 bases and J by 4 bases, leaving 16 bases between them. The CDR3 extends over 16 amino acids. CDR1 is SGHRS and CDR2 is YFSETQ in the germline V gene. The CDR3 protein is CASSSGSGFTTGELFF. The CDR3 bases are TGCGCCAGCAGCTCGGGGTCAGGGTTCACCACCGGGGAGCTGTTTTTT.

CDR3 DNA: TGTGCCAGCAGTTACTCAACTAGCGGGAGGGCCCGGGAGCAGTACTTC. It translates to CASSYSTSGRAREQYF. V is TRBV6-5 and J is TRBJ2-7; 13 bases fit TRBD2. V trimming: 0 bases; J trimming: 7 bases; junction bases outside the gene matches: 6. Germline V lookup: CDR1 MNHEY, CDR2 SVGAGI. This CDR3 has 16 amino acids.

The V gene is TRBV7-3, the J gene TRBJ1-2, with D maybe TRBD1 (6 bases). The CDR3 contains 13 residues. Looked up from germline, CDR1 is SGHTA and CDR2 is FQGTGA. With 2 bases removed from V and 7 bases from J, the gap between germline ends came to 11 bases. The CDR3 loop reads CASSLSGEGGYTF. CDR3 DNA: TGTGCCAGCAGCTTATCAGGGGAAGGTGGCTACACCTTC.

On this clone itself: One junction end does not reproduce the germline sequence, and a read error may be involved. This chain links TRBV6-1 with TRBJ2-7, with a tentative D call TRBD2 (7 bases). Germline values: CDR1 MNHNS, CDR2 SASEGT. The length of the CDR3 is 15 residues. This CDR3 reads CASREAGTLSYEQYF. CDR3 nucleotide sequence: TGTGCCAGCAGAGAAGCGGGGACACTTTCCTACGAGCAGTACTTC.

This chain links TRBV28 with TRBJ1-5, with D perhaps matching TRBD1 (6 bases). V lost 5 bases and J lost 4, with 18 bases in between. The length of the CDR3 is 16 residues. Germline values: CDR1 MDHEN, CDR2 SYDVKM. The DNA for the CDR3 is TGTGCCAGCAGTAGCGAACCAGGGGTTGGGAATCAGCCCCAGCATTTT. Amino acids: CASSSEPGVGNQPQHF.